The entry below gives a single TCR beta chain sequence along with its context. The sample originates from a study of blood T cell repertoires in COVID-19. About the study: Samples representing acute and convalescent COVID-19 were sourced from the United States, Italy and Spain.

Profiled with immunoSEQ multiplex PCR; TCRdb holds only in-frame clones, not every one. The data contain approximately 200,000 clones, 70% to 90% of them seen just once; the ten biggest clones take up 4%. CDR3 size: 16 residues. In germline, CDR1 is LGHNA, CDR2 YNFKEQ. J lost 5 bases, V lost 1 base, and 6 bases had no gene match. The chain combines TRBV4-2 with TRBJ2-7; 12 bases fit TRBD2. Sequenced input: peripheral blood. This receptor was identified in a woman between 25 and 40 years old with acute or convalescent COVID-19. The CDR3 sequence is CASSQVELAGGHEQYF. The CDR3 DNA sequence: TGTGCCAGCAGCCAAGTAGAACTAGCGGGAGGTCACGAGCAGTACTTC.